This TCR beta chain comes out of a study of cytomegalovirus exposure and HLA in healthy donors. Study results and caveats: When analyzed later, a missense DCLRE1C variant was found to be linked to TCR beta V- and J-gene trimming. The HLA-A and HLA-B alleles of most subjects were reportedly predicted accurately from TCR beta sequences.

The PCR used 60 Vbeta and 13 Jbeta primers. Clones were sequenced by immunoSEQ multiplex PCR, and TCRdb holds only the in-frame ones, with some missing. The repertoire table contains some 47,000 clones. In regard to this clone: Its target is not known. The same CDR3 is also encoded by other DNA sequences in this sample.

Germline CDR1 and CDR2: SGHRS and YFSETQ. There are 13 residues in the CDR3. V lost 4 bases to trimming and J lost 5 bases; unmatched junction nucleotides: 3. The TCR was taken from a woman aged 40 to 50 in good health and CMV-seronegative. Sequencing was performed on PBMCs. This chain connects TRBV5-1 to TRBJ2-3, with 8 positions matching TRBD1. CDR3 region: CASSGGQGDTQYF. CDR3 in DNA: TGCGCCAGCAGCGGCGGACAGGGAGATACGCAGTATTTT.